The sequence of this TCR beta chain was determined in a study of cytomegalovirus exposure and HLA in healthy donors. Findings of the study overall: Indistinguishable V segments such as TRBV6-2 and TRBV6-3 were excluded.

Primers included in the PCR were 60 Vbeta and 13 Jbeta primers. TCRdb's copy holds only in-frame clones and misses some; the assay was immunoSEQ multiplex PCR. The sample records roughly 290,000 clones, approximately 80% being singletons. J gave up 1 base and V 0 bases, and 4 bases lay outside the gene matches. The CDR3 spans 16 residues. CDR1 and CDR2 from the germline V gene are MNHEY and SVGAGI. A remark on this clone: The antigen is unknown.

This TCR derives from a girl aged 2 to 9 in good health and CMV-seronegative. The rearrangement uses TRBV6-5 and TRBJ2-3; 7 bases are shared with TRBD1. Sequencing used PBMCs. This CDR3 reads CASSYSSGTGTDTQYF. In DNA form, the CDR3 reads TGTGCCAGCAGTTACTCGTCCGGGACAGGCACAGATACGCAGTATTTT.